These 24 T cell receptor beta chains share one sample of origin, sequenced in a study of identical twins. TCRdb re-called the 5' RACE reads through MiXCR, storing one row per CDR3 protein. This table has 650,000 to 800,000 distinct CDR3 sequences, under 9% appearing once. The data were also submitted as part of a second study, on yellow fever vaccine responses in identical twins.

The sample was PBMCs. The receptors derive from a woman under 30 in good health.

The chain recombines TRBV27 with TRBJ2-3, with TRBD2 identical over 11 bases. V lost 0 bases, J lost 1 base, and 6 bases stayed unmatched. Germline V gene sequence: CDR1 MNHEY, CDR2 SMNVEV (reference sequence). The CDR3 covers 18 residues. CDR3 protein: CASSLSRGTSGGTDTQYF. The CDR3 bases are TGTGCCAGCAGTTTATCTAGGGGGACTAGCGGAGGCACAGATACGCAGTATTTT.

The rearrangement uses TRBV11-2 and TRBJ2-2, with 10 bases identical to TRBD2. The CDR3 runs 16 residues. From germline, CDR1 is SGHAT and CDR2 FQNNGV. J was trimmed by 5 bases and V by 1 base; bases with no gene match: 4. The CDR3: CASSLALAGKTGELFF. The CDR3 DNA sequence: TGTGCCAGCAGCTTAGCACTAGCGGGAAAGACCGGGGAGCTGTTTTTT.

This clonotype appeared a few times. The genes are TRBV4-3 and TRBJ2-3; D uncertain. Germline CDR1 LGHNA, CDR2 YSLEER. V lost 0 bases and J 6 bases, leaving 16 bases between the germline ends. This CDR3 has 16 amino acids. Here the CDR3 reads CASSQDWLEAADTQYF. The DNA for the CDR3 is TGCGCCAGCAGCCAAGATTGGCTCGAGGCCGCCGATACGCAGTATTTT.

This sequence joins TRBV3-1 and TRBJ2-1, with TRBD2 as a possible D gene (5 bases). Germline V gene data show CDR1 as LGHDT and CDR2 as YNNKEL (reference sequence). CDR3 length: 15 amino acids. The V end was cut by 0 bases, the J end by 10 bases, with 16 bases between. This CDR3 reads CASSQDRVGVREQFF. CDR3 nucleotides: TGTGCCAGCAGCCAAGATCGGGTGGGAGTACGGGAGCAGTTCTTC.

The rearrangement uses TRBV20-1 and TRBJ2-3; D may be TRBD2 (6 bases). The CDR3 length is 15 residues. V gave up 0 bases and J gave up 5 bases, with 15 bases separating them. Germline V gives CDR1 DFQATT, CDR2 SNEGSKA (reference sequence). The chain's CDR3 is CSARDGAGPGDTQYF. The CDR3 DNA is TGCAGTGCTAGAGATGGGGCGGGACCCGGAGATACGCAGTATTTT.

This clonotype has just a few counts. The chain carries TRBV5-1 and TRBJ1-1; no clear D gene. The germline V and J ends were trimmed by 3 bases and 0 bases, with 6 bases remaining between them. The CDR3 contains 13 residues. Germline loops: CDR1 SGHRS, CDR2 YFSETQ. The CDR3 nucleotides read TGCGCCAGCAGCTCGACAATGAACACTGAAGCTTTCTTT. It codes for CASSSTMNTEAFF.

In its sample, this clonotype was seen a few times. The gene calls are TRBV6-1 and TRBJ2-1; 9 bases are shared with TRBD2. CDR3 length equals 15 residues. CDR1 and CDR2 from the germline V gene are MNHNS and SASEGT. With V trimmed by 6 bases and J by 5 bases, 8 bases remained unmatched. The CDR3 spells CASSQSGGRNNEQFF. The CDR3 coding sequence is TGTGCCAGCAGCCAGAGCGGGGGGCGGAACAATGAGCAGTTCTTC.

This clonotype appeared a few times. The chain has TRBV7-2 and TRBJ2-7; D is uncertain. Germline loops: CDR1 SGHTA, CDR2 FQGNSA. The CDR3 extends over 15 amino acids. V was trimmed by 1 base and J by 1 base, leaving 11 bases between them. This CDR3 reads CASSLVTDSSYEQYF. CDR3 nucleotide sequence: TGTGCCAGCAGCTTAGTGACGGATTCATCCTACGAGCAGTACTTC.

The chain is built from TRBV5-1 and TRBJ2-3, with a tentative D call TRBD1 (6 bases). Germline CDR1 and CDR2: SGHRS and YFSETQ. Trimming stripped 7 bases from V and 2 bases from J, with 23 bases between. This CDR3 region has 17 residues. The chain's CDR3 is CASRADRSSFFTDTQYF. DNA of the CDR3: TGCGCCAGCCGTGCAGACAGGTCCTCTTTTTTCACAGATACGCAGTATTTT.

This clonotype was observed a few times. The chain carries TRBV7-2 and TRBJ2-3; D is possibly TRBD1 or TRBD2 (5 bases each). CDR3 size: 16 residues. V was trimmed by 1 base and J by 0 bases, leaving 11 bases between them. Germline loops: CDR1 SGHTA, CDR2 FQGNSA. CDR3 bases: TGTGCCAGCAGCTTAGTAGGTGGGGGAAGCACAGATACGCAGTATTTT. Translating gives CASSLVGGGSTDTQYF.

This clonotype came up many times. This sequence joins TRBV3-1 and TRBJ2-3; D unresolved. Trimming left V 1 base short and J 0 bases short, with 14 bases between. CDR3 size: 17 residues. CDR1 and CDR2 (germline): LGHDT, YNNKEL (reference sequence). The CDR3 DNA reads as TGTGCCAGCAGCCAAGTCCCCGGGTCCTCTAGCACAGATACGCAGTATTTT. Its protein is CASSQVPGSSSTDTQYF.

This clonotype was observed a handful of times. This chain joins TRBV28 and TRBJ2-7, with D maybe TRBD2 (6 bases). The CDR3 is made up of 12 amino acids. Trimming shortened V by 6 bases and J by 7 bases, and 13 bases separated the two germline ends. Germline CDR1 and CDR2: MDHEN and SYDVKM. The CDR3 coding sequence is TGTGCCAGCAGGGGCGGGATGGGAGAGCAGTACTTC. This encodes CASRGGMGEQYF.

This clonotype was observed at least ten times. The chain employs TRBV29-1 and TRBJ2-3; 7 positions match TRBD2. The CDR3 extends over 13 amino acids. After removal of 3 bases from V and 4 bases from J, the junction contained 4 bases not matched to a gene. Germline CDR1 is SQVTM and CDR2 is ANQGSEA. CDR3 coding DNA: TGCAGCGTTGAGGTAGCGGGCCCAGATACGCAGTATTTT. It is translated as CSVEVAGPDTQYF.

This chain uses TRBV6-5 with TRBJ2-1, with 7 positions matching TRBD1. The CDR3 extends over 15 amino acids. CDR1 is MNHEY and CDR2 is SVGAGI in the germline V gene. J lost 9 bases, V lost 4 bases, and 12 bases had no gene match. The CDR3 DNA sequence: TGTGCCAGCAGTTGGCGACAGGGCTCCCTCGGTGAGCAGTTCTTC. Translated: CASSWRQGSLGEQFF.

This clonotype came up a few times. The rearrangement joins TRBV3-1 to TRBJ2-7; D is undetermined. CDR3 length: 12 residues. Deletions cut 1 base from V and 3 bases from J, with 4 bases between. Per the germline V gene, CDR1 is LGHDT and CDR2 is YNNKEL (reference sequence). The CDR3 loop reads CASSQGIYEQYF. CDR3 in DNA: TGTGCCAGCAGCCAAGGGATCTACGAGCAGTACTTC.

The chain joins TRBV27 to TRBJ2-3; D gene uncertain. The V gene lost 0 bases and the J gene lost 5 bases, with 9 bases spanning the gap. CDR1 is MNHEY, CDR2 SMNVEV, per germline (reference sequence). The CDR3 spans 14 residues. The CDR3, as DNA: TGTGCCAGCAGTTTATCCCGGAATGTAGATACGCAGTATTTT. It yields the protein CASSLSRNVDTQYF.

The chain uses TRBV19 and TRBJ2-1; D uncertain. The CDR3 has 14 amino acids. V was clipped by 3 bases and J by 0 bases, with 6 bases between them. Looked up from germline, CDR1 is LNHDA and CDR2 is SQIVND (reference sequence). The CDR3 protein is CASSIQSSYNEQFF. CDR3 DNA: TGTGCCAGTAGTATCCAGAGCTCCTACAATGAGCAGTTCTTC.

Many counts were recorded for this clonotype. As DNA, the CDR3 is TGTGCCAGCAGCTTAGTCGGGGGGCTGAGCTCCTACGAGCAGTACTTC. Translation gives CASSLVGGLSSYEQYF. This chain connects TRBV7-2 to TRBJ2-7; possibly TRBD2 for D (7 bases). This CDR3 comprises 16 residues. V was shortened by 1 base and J by 0 bases, with 13 bases between the two germline ends. CDR1 and CDR2 from the germline V gene are SGHTA and FQGNSA.

There are a few counts of this clonotype. The J gene is TRBJ2-3, the V gene TRBV18; D unclear. V was cut by 2 bases and J by 3 bases, with 18 bases left in between. CDR3 length: 17 residues. CDR1 KGHSH and CDR2 LQKENI come from the germline V gene. The CDR3 region is CASSPLRPVRFTDTQYF. The CDR3 bases are TGTGCCAGCTCACCATTGAGGCCAGTGAGATTTACAGATACGCAGTATTTT.

V and J are TRBV27 and TRBJ1-5, with a tentative D call TRBD1 (5 bases). The CDR3 spans 13 residues. Deletions cut 8 bases from V and 6 bases from J, with 14 bases between. The germline CDR1 and CDR2 sequences are MNHEY and SMNVEV (reference sequence). The CDR3 is CASCQQGSQPQHF. The CDR3 DNA sequence: TGTGCCAGCTGCCAGCAGGGCAGTCAGCCCCAGCATTTT.

This clonotype has only a few counts. The CDR3 spells CSGGGAFPNEQFF. The CDR3 DNA reads as TGCAGCGGCGGGGGGGCGTTTCCGAATGAGCAGTTCTTC. The rearrangement joins TRBV20-1 to TRBJ2-1; 9 bases line up with TRBD2. The CDR3 is 13 residues long. Germline CDR1 DFQATT, CDR2 SNEGSKA (reference sequence).

This chain uses TRBV6-1 with TRBJ2-1, with D perhaps assigned TRBD1 or TRBD2 (6 bases each). The V gene's germline CDR1 is MNHNS and CDR2 SASEGT. CDR3 length: 16 residues. Trimming shortened V by 7 bases and J by 2 bases, and 18 bases separated the two germline ends. The CDR3 is CASTRPGGLAYNEQFF. In DNA form, the CDR3 reads TGTGCCAGCACTCGCCCCGGGGGCTTAGCCTACAATGAGCAGTTCTTC.

This clonotype was detected only a few times. The chain recombines TRBV5-1 with TRBJ2-2, with D maybe TRBD2 (5 bases). This CDR3 is built from 13 residues. The germline CDR1 and CDR2 sequences are SGHRS and YFSETQ. V lost 3 bases and J 7 bases, leaving 10 bases between the germline ends. CDR3 loop: CASSSAGDGELFF. The CDR3 DNA follows: TGCGCCAGCAGCTCGGCGGGCGACGGGGAGCTGTTTTTT.

The rearrangement uses TRBV5-6 and TRBJ1-3; 7 positions match TRBD1. The germline V gene encodes CDR1 SGHDT and CDR2 YYEEEE. The CDR3 consists of 16 residues. V trimming: 2 bases; J trimming: 0 bases; junction bases outside the gene matches: 5. For the CDR3, the DNA is TGTGCCAGCAGCTTAACAGGGGCTCCCTCTGGAAACACCATATATTTT. Residues: CASSLTGAPSGNTIYF.